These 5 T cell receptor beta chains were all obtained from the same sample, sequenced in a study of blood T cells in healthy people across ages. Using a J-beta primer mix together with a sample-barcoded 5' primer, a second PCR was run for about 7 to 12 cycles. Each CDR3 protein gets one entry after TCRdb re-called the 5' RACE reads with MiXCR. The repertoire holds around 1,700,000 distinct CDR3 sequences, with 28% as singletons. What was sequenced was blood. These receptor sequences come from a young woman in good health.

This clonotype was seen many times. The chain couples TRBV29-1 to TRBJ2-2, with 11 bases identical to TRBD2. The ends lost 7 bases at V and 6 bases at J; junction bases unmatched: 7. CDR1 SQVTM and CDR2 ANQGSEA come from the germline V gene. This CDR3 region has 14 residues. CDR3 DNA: TGCAGCGCTGGACTAGCGGGTTTAGCCGGGGAGCTGTTTTTT. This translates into CSAGLAGLAGELFF.

The CDR3: CASSPLTGRDNSPLHF. CDR3 sequence (DNA): TGTGCCAGCAGTCCTCTGACAGGGAGAGATAATTCACCCCTCCACTTT. The rearrangement joins TRBV6-2 or TRBV6-3 to TRBJ1-6; 7 bases agree with TRBD1. V lost 5 bases, J lost 5 bases, and 9 bases stayed unmatched. Germline CDR1 MNHEY, CDR2 SVGEGT. The CDR3 runs 16 residues.

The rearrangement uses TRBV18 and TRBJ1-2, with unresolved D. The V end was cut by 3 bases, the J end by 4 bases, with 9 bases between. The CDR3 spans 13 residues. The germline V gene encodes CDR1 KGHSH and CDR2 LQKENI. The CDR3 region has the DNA TGTGCCAGCTCACCGACGGACGGCTATGGCTACACCTTC. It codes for CASSPTDGYGYTF.

The CDR3 region is CASSYARGREQYF. CDR3 DNA: TGCGCCAGCAGCTATGCCAGGGGCCGCGAGCAGTACTTC. This chain links TRBV5-1 with TRBJ2-7, with D maybe TRBD1 (6 bases). The V gene lost 3 bases and the J gene lost 6 bases, with 13 bases spanning the gap. The germline gives CDR1 SGHRS, CDR2 YFSETQ. This CDR3 has 13 amino acids.

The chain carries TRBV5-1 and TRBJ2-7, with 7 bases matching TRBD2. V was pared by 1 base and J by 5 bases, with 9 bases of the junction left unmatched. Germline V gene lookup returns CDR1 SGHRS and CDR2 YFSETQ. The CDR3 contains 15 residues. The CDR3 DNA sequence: TGCGCCAGCAGCTTGTGGAGGGGAGGGTCGAACGAGCAGTACTTC. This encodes CASSLWRGGSNEQYF. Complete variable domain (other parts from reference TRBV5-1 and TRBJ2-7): KAGVTQTPRYLIKTRGQQVTLSCSPISGHRSVSWYQQTPGQGLQFLFEYFSETQRNKGNFPGRFSGRQFSNSRSEMNVSTLELGDSALYLCASSLWRGGSNEQYFGPGTRLTVT.